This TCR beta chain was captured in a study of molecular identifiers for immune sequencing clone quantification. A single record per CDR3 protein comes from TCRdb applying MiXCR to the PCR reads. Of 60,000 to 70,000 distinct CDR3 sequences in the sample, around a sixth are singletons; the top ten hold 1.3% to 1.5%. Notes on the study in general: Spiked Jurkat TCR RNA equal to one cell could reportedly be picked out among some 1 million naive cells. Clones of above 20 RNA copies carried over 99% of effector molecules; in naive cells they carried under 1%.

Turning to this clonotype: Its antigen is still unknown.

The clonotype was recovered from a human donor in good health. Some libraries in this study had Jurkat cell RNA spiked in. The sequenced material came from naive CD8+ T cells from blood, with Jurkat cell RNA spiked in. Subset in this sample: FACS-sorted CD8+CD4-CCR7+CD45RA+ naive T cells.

This CDR3 reads CASSQELWYRIDTGELFF. The CDR3 nucleotides read TGTGCCAGCAGCCAAGAACTTTGGTACAGAATAGACACCGGGGAGCTGTTTTTT. The chain couples TRBV3-1 to TRBJ2-2; D not certain. This CDR3 is built from 18 residues. V lost 0 bases and J 3 bases, leaving 17 bases between the germline ends. Germline lookup yields CDR1 LGHDT and CDR2 YNNKEL (reference sequence).